A single sample is the source of the 7 T cell receptor beta chains below, sequenced in a study of T-cell reconstitution after alpha-beta-depleted transplantation in children. This sample's TCRbeta library carried unique molecular identifier barcodes. TCRdb reprocessed the PCR reads with MiXCR, giving one entry per CDR3 protein. The sample has approximately 520,000 distinct CDR3 sequences, roughly 10% seen once. The sample consisted of PBMCs, mostly from graft donor cells, taken 180 days after TCRalphabeta/CD19-depleted stem cell transplant. The receptor source for this set is a female patient aged 2 to 10 who had a stem cell transplant for aplastic anemia, so the T cells may come from the graft donor.

J is TRBJ2-3 and V is TRBV7-2; D gene unclear. The CDR3 runs 12 residues. The V and J ends lost 2 bases and 6 bases respectively, with 6 bases between them. Germline assignment: CDR1 SGHTA and CDR2 FQGNSA. The CDR3 is CASSLMSDTQYF. The DNA for the CDR3 is TGTGCCAGCAGCTTAATGTCCGATACGCAGTATTTT. The full variable domain, its missing parts supplied by reference TRBV7-2 and TRBJ2-3, is GAGVSQSPSNKVTEKGKDVELRCDPISGHTALYWYRQSLGQGLEFLIYFQGNSAPDKSGLPSDRFSAERTGGSVSTLTIQRTQQEDSAVYLCASSLMSDTQYFGPGTRLTVL.

The chain carries TRBV4-3 and TRBJ2-1; no definite D call. This CDR3 is 11 amino acids long. Germline V gene lookup returns CDR1 LGHNA and CDR2 YSLEER. The V gene lost 6 bases and the J gene lost 10 bases, with 10 bases spanning the gap. CDR3 sequence (DNA): TGCGCCAGCAGGAAAGACCGGGAGCAGTTCTTC. Its translation: CASRKDREQFF.

V gene TRBV10-3 combines with J gene TRBJ2-1; possibly TRBD2 for D (5 bases). Per the germline V gene, CDR1 is ENHRY and CDR2 is SYGVKD. The CDR3 has 17 residues. Trimming took off 8 bases at V and 2 bases at J, with 22 bases between the two ends. The chain's CDR3 is CAIGLSVDFLPYNEQFF. Written as DNA, the CDR3 is TGTGCCATCGGACTGTCAGTAGATTTCCTCCCCTACAATGAGCAGTTCTTC.

The rearrangement joins TRBV28 to TRBJ1-2, with D possibly TRBD1 on 5 matching bases. The CDR3 has 12 amino acids. Germline CDR1 and CDR2: MDHEN and SYDVKM. V was shortened by 7 bases and J by 5 bases, with 11 bases between the two germline ends. In DNA, the CDR3 is TGTGCCAGCACCGGGACGGATTATGGCTACACCTTC. As protein: CASTGTDYGYTF.

In regard to this clonotype: A much larger clone lies a single base off, so this may be a read error. The rearrangement links TRBV5-6 to TRBJ2-4; D possibly uses TRBD1 or TRBD2 (5 bases each). V lost 2 bases, J lost 6 bases, and 12 bases lay in between. This CDR3 is 14 amino acids long. Looked up from germline, CDR1 is SGHDT and CDR2 is YYEEEE. CDR3: CASSLLPGRNIQYF. In nucleotides, the CDR3 is TGTGCCAGCAGCTTACTACCAGGGAGAAACATTCAGTACTTC.

The genes are TRBV18 and TRBJ2-7; D not resolved. V was clipped by 1 base and J by 0 bases, with 7 bases between them. This CDR3 spans 14 amino acids. CDR1 is KGHSH and CDR2 is LQKENI in the germline V gene. The CDR3 loop reads CASSPQVTSYEQYF. The CDR3 coding sequence is TGTGCCAGCTCACCACAGGTCACCTCCTACGAGCAGTACTTC.

This clonotype was seen a handful of times. V gene TRBV3-1 combines with J gene TRBJ2-7; D might be TRBD2 (6 bases). The V end was cut by 1 base, the J end by 13 bases, with 11 bases between. The CDR3 has 11 amino acids. The germline V gene encodes CDR1 LGHDT and CDR2 YNNKEL (reference sequence). The CDR3 loop reads CASSQGGRIYV. Here the CDR3 DNA reads TGTGCCAGCAGCCAAGGAGGGAGGATATACGTC.